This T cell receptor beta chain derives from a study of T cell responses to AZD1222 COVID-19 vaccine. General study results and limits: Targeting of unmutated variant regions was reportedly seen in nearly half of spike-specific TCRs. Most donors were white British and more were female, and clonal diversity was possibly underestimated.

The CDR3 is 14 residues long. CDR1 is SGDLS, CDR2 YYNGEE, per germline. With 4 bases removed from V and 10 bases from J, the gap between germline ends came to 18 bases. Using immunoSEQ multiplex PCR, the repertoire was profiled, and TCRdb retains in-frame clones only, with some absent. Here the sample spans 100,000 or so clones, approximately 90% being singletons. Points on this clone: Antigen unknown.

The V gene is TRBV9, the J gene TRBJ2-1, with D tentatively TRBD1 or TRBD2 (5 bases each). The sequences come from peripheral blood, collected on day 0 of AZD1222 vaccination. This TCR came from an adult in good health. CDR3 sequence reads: CASSSRLGPGEQFF. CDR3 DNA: TGTGCCAGCAGCTCCCGGTTGGGGCCGGGGGAGCAGTTCTTC.